These 4 T cell receptor beta chains were sequenced from one sample in a study of cytomegalovirus exposure and HLA in healthy donors. The PCR employed 60 Vbeta primers together with 13 Jbeta primers. TCRdb keeps only in-frame clones here, not all; method: immunoSEQ multiplex PCR. The table records 120,000 to 150,000 clones, around three quarters of them present only once. The sequencing input was PBMCs. Every receptor here comes from a man in his forties in good health and CMV-seropositive.

V and J are TRBV25-1 and TRBJ1-6; D possibly corresponds to TRBD1 (5 bases). This CDR3 contains 15 residues. Germline V lookup: CDR1 MGHDK, CDR2 SYGVNS. Trimming removed 1 base at V and 7 bases at J, with 11 bases between. The CDR3 sequence is CASSESGGKNSPLHF. The CDR3 DNA is TGTGCCAGCAGTGAATCGGGGGGGAAGAATTCACCCCTCCACTTT.

The gene calls are TRBV7-2 and TRBJ2-5; 9 positions agree with TRBD2. Germline V CDR1 and CDR2: SGHTA, FQGNSA. The ends lost 4 bases at V and 4 bases at J; junction bases unmatched: 4. CDR3 length equals 14 residues. The DNA of the CDR3 is TGTGCCAGCAGCTACCGACTAGCGGTAGAGACCCAGTACTTC. Translating gives CASSYRLAVETQYF.

This chain's CDR3 is CASSQRGQGRFPYGYTF. In DNA, the CDR3 is TGTGCCAGCAGCCAAAGGGGACAGGGGAGATTTCCCTATGGCTACACCTTC. V usage is TRBV7-9 and J usage is TRBJ1-2, with 10 positions matching TRBD1. Trimming removed 5 bases from V and 4 bases from J; junction bases left unmatched: 13. The CDR3 consists of 17 residues. CDR1 SEHNR and CDR2 FQNEAQ come from the germline V gene (reference sequence).

The chain joins TRBV28 to TRBJ2-3; 7 bases align to TRBD2. Germline V gene sequence: CDR1 MDHEN, CDR2 SYDVKM. The length of the CDR3 is 19 residues. The V gene end was trimmed by 3 bases and the J gene end by 0 bases; junction bases not matched to a gene: 15. The CDR3 bases are TGTGCCAGCAGTTTCCTAGCGGCAGCACTAGTCTCTAGCACAGATACGCAGTATTTT. Residues: CASSFLAAALVSSTDTQYF.